This T cell receptor beta chain was observed in a study of blood T cell repertoires in COVID-19 (dated by TCRdb to 2018 to 2021). For context, the study as a whole: The collaborator samples originated in the United States, Italy and Spain and spanned the acute and convalescent phases of COVID-19. Where HLA class I and class II types were available, the types were taken from metadata supplied by the sample provider, not from assay-based typing. Subjects who had been exposed to COVID-19, were actively infected with it, or had recovered from it provided the deeply sampled blood TCRbeta repertoires that made up the dataset. The material from the prospective study consisted of cDNA or gDNA derived from T cells, B-cell-depleted T cells, or PBMCs. The repertoires were released in a freely available public database meant as a resource for research on the immune response to SARS-CoV-2. The samples were drawn from the first 160 participants of the ongoing ImmuneRACE study and from some 1,300 subjects provided by 6 global collaborators. A de-identified subject ID, COVID-19 status, age in years and sex were almost always included in the sample metadata.

Collaborating institutions collected whole blood in K2EDTA tubes following their own protocols. For TCRbeta analysis, collaborators shipped samples in one of three forms: frozen whole blood, isolated PBMCs, or DNA extracted from either of those sample types. Study-wide findings and limitations: How much clinical and demographic metadata was included differed by source and by participant, and the metadata was provided uncurated.

Worth noting for this clone: Its antigen target is currently unknown. There are no base qualities to consult, and no much larger clone falls within one base.

The immunoSEQ Assay, a bias-controlled multiplex PCR, was used to amplify TCRbeta CDR3 regions from genomic DNA. Turning to the authors' computational methods: The number of nucleated cells in each sample was estimated from the amplification of reference gene primers within the assay. To quantify the absolute abundance of each unique TCRbeta CDR3 rearrangement, sequence reads were collapsed and filtered. For each sample, productive Simpson clonality was calculated by taking the square root of Simpson's diversity index across productive rearrangements. TCRdb obtained this table from immuneACCESS and retained in-frame rearrangements with V and J assigned. These tables miss some clones; where compared with another copy, unresolved V genes account for less than half of the shortfall, and the remainder is unexplained. For V, J and clone size, that table is used; D and trimming come from the DNA. The sample data list fewer than 300,000 clones, and 65% to 85% of these were observed just once. Clones ranked in the top ten supply 5.7% of the sample.

Via the germline V gene, CDR1 is MDHEN and CDR2 SYDVKM. V drops 5 bases and J drops 2 bases, leaving 9 bases in between. The CDR3 has 14 amino acids, counting the end cysteine and phenylalanine. Just CDR3 DNA is preserved here, 42 bases in frame from base 1. This receptor was taken from a man older than 75 with acute or convalescent COVID-19. In this chain, TRBV28 is recombined with TRBJ2-2, and TRBD2 may be the D gene, going by 6 matching bases. Sequenced input: peripheral blood. In nucleotide form, the sequence is TGTGCCAGCAGTGGAGGGTTCAACACCGGGGAGCTGTTTTTT. Translation gives CASSGGFNTGELFF.